The 5 T cell receptor beta chains below come from one sample, sequenced in a study of cytomegalovirus exposure and HLA in healthy donors. Both 60 Vbeta primers and 13 Jbeta primers went into the PCR. Data came from immunoSEQ multiplex PCR; TCRdb stores just in-frame clones and leaves some out. The table shows around 49,000 clones, with about 78% occurring only once. The sample consisted of PBMCs. The receptors were gathered from a man aged 25-40 years in good health and CMV-seropositive.

This clone appeared a single time. V usage is TRBV9 and J usage is TRBJ2-5; 7 nucleotides line up with TRBD1. Germline V gene data show CDR1 as SGDLS and CDR2 as YYNGEE. The ends lost 3 bases at V and 1 base at J; junction bases unmatched: 9. The CDR3 is made up of 16 amino acids. CDR3 DNA: TGTGCCAGCAGCGCCCCCGGGACAGCCGGCCAAGAGACCCAGTACTTC. Encoded protein: CASSAPGTAGQETQYF.

The chain uses TRBV9 and TRBJ2-3; 7 bases agree with TRBD2. V gave up 2 bases and J gave up 2 bases; unmatched junction bases: 2. Germline values: CDR1 SGDLS, CDR2 YYNGEE. The CDR3 totals 14 residues. CDR3 residues: CASSVLAATDTQYF. The CDR3 DNA reads TGTGCCAGCAGCGTCCTAGCGGCCACAGATACGCAGTATTTT.

The rearrangement joins TRBV6-1 to TRBJ1-5; 7 positions match TRBD1. CDR1 and CDR2 from the germline V gene are MNHNS and SASEGT. CDR3 length: 15 residues. Trimming removed 5 bases from V and 3 bases from J; junction bases left unmatched: 7. This CDR3 is CASSLQGMINQPQHF. The CDR3 region has the DNA TGTGCCAGCAGTTTACAGGGGATGATCAATCAGCCCCAGCATTTT.

The gene calls are TRBV5-5 and TRBJ2-7, with D possibly matching TRBD1 (5 bases). Germline values: CDR1 SGHKS, CDR2 YYEKEE (reference sequence). V lost 5 bases and J lost 0, with 12 bases in between. The CDR3 consists of 14 residues. The CDR3 bases are TGTGCCAGCAGTTTCGACCAGGGCTCCTACGAGCAGTACTTC. Residues: CASSFDQGSYEQYF.

This clone was counted a few times. The chain links TRBV29-1 to TRBJ2-7; TRBD1 is a possible D gene (5 bases). Trimming left V 5 bases short and J 7 bases short, with 15 bases between. Germline CDR1 SQVTM, CDR2 ANQGSEA. The CDR3 contains 12 residues. CDR3 in amino acids: CSVYQGDDEQYF. DNA for the CDR3: TGCAGCGTTTATCAAGGGGATGATGAGCAGTACTTC.